This TCR beta chain appears in the sequencing data of a study of blood T cell repertoires in COVID-19. Across the study: PBMCs, B-cell-depleted T cells, or T cells provided the cDNA or gDNA that made up the material.

Libraries were prepared by immunoSEQ multiplex PCR; TCRdb keeps only in-frame clonotypes and omits some of them. Found here are hundreds of thousands of clones, about 83% of them singletons; the top ten hold 5.5% to 7%. Grouping used clinical history reported by participants in a survey and questionnaire. The germline V gene encodes CDR1 SGHAT and CDR2 FQNNGV. The CDR3 spans 17 residues. V gave up 0 bases and J gave up 2 bases; unmatched junction bases: 7. The origin of this receptor is a woman between 40 and 50 years old who had recovered from COVID-19. The rearrangement links TRBV11-2 to TRBJ2-3; 8 nucleotides match TRBD2. The sample comprised PBMCs or T cells enriched from blood (not recorded which). CDR3: CASSLEAGGLNTDTQYF. DNA for the CDR3: TGTGCCAGCAGCTTAGAGGCGGGGGGACTGAACACAGATACGCAGTATTTT.